Listed below are T cell receptor beta chains from one sample, sequenced in a study of post-analysis software for immune sequencing data. TCRdb itself ran the PCR reads through MiXCR, one entry per CDR3 protein. The table includes 350,000 to 500,000 distinct CDR3 sequences, 39% detected once. The sample was blood. The receptors derive from a girl aged 2 to 10 with multiple sclerosis. Both conserved end residues are part of each CDR3. The order of the fields is J gene, V gene, D gene, CDR3 protein. D genes are given only for firm matches.

J gene: TRBJ1-2; V gene: TRBV5-1; D gene: .; CDR3 protein: CASSLGNSNYGYTF
J gene: TRBJ2-3; V gene: TRBV5-1; D gene: .; CDR3 protein: CASTVPGADTQYF
J gene: TRBJ2-7; V gene: TRBV2; D gene: .; CDR3 protein: CASSEMGEEQYF
J gene: TRBJ1-2; V gene: TRBV11-2; D gene: .; CDR3 protein: CASRMEGFYGYTF
J gene: TRBJ2-5; V gene: TRBV6-6; D gene: .; CDR3 protein: CASSYSRHAVETQYF
J gene: TRBJ2-5; V gene: TRBV7-8; D gene: .; CDR3 protein: CASSPRAPPTGETQYF
J gene: TRBJ1-4; V gene: TRBV25-1; D gene: TRBD1; CDR3 protein: CASSVGTAHEKLFF
J gene: TRBJ2-6; V gene: TRBV4-2; D gene: .; CDR3 protein: CASSQQGNSGANVPTF
J gene: TRBJ2-6; V gene: TRBV28; D gene: .; CDR3 protein: CASSLGVGSSGANVLTF
J gene: TRBJ1-5; V gene: TRBV10-3; D gene: .; CDR3 protein: CAISESEGGNQPQHF
J gene: TRBJ2-1; V gene: TRBV20-1; D gene: TRBD1; CDR3 protein: CSAQHRDREGMPYNEQFF
J gene: TRBJ2-1; V gene: TRBV6-6; D gene: .; CDR3 protein: CASSYGRNEQFF
J gene: TRBJ1-2; V gene: TRBV6-1; D gene: .; CDR3 protein: CASSEGMGRMEGYTF
J gene: TRBJ2-1; V gene: TRBV7-9; D gene: .; CDR3 protein: CASSVPRTNLDREQFF
J gene: TRBJ2-3; V gene: TRBV20-1; D gene: .; CDR3 protein: CSASLPESTDTQYF
J gene: TRBJ2-7; V gene: TRBV20-1; D gene: .; CDR3 protein: CSARALTDYEQYF
J gene: TRBJ2-7; V gene: TRBV3-1; D gene: .; CDR3 protein: CASNQERAAYEQYF
J gene: TRBJ1-2; V gene: TRBV6-5; D gene: TRBD1; CDR3 protein: CASRLDRGANYGYTF
J gene: TRBJ2-7; V gene: TRBV20-1; D gene: .; CDR3 protein: CSARKDSYEQYF
J gene: TRBJ2-7; V gene: TRBV25-1; D gene: TRBD1; CDR3 protein: CASSQTGTGNYEQYF
J gene: TRBJ2-7; V gene: TRBV29-1; D gene: .; CDR3 protein: CSGTAGASEQYF
J gene: TRBJ1-5; V gene: TRBV27; D gene: .; CDR3 protein: CASSSFGRVGQPQHF
J gene: TRBJ2-4; V gene: TRBV5-1; D gene: TRBD2; CDR3 protein: CASSSGTTIYERYF
J gene: TRBJ2-7; V gene: TRBV7-3; D gene: .; CDR3 protein: CASSPETQPSYEQYF
J gene: TRBJ2-3; V gene: TRBV20-1; D gene: TRBD2; CDR3 protein: CSATLAGVTQYF
J gene: TRBJ2-1; V gene: TRBV28; D gene: TRBD2; CDR3 protein: CASRFSPSGAHNEQFF
J gene: TRBJ2-3; V gene: TRBV12-3/TRBV12-4; D gene: .; CDR3 protein: CASSFKRGTDTQYF
J gene: TRBJ2-4; V gene: TRBV18; D gene: TRBD1; CDR3 protein: CASSPAPTGVNIQYF
J gene: TRBJ2-1; V gene: TRBV12-5; D gene: TRBD2; CDR3 protein: CASDPTSANYNEQFF
J gene: TRBJ2-3; V gene: TRBV20-1; D gene: TRBD2; CDR3 protein: CSARKTERGNTQYF
J gene: TRBJ2-7; V gene: TRBV7-9; D gene: TRBD2; CDR3 protein: CASSFGGRGGNEQYF
J gene: TRBJ2-5; V gene: TRBV6-5; D gene: .; CDR3 protein: CASSYSQGLQETQYF
J gene: TRBJ2-1; V gene: TRBV12-3/TRBV12-4; D gene: TRBD2; CDR3 protein: CASGPGLAVYNEQFF
J gene: TRBJ2-7; V gene: TRBV6-1; D gene: .; CDR3 protein: CASITDGYEQYF
J gene: TRBJ2-5; V gene: TRBV7-2; D gene: TRBD1; CDR3 protein: CASSPRGQGSEQYF
J gene: TRBJ2-1; V gene: TRBV7-8; D gene: TRBD1; CDR3 protein: CASSPRDRGSREQFF
J gene: TRBJ2-5; V gene: TRBV10-3; D gene: .; CDR3 protein: CARLRTGLAGETQYF
J gene: TRBJ2-7; V gene: TRBV18; D gene: .; CDR3 protein: CASSPSLQGGEQYF
J gene: TRBJ2-5; V gene: TRBV7-2; D gene: .; CDR3 protein: CASSNRGGRGKTQYF
J gene: TRBJ2-5; V gene: TRBV6-5; D gene: .; CDR3 protein: CASSPRGASRSWEQYF
J gene: .; V gene: TRBV29-1; D gene: .; CDR3 protein: CSVGGGSTYEQYF
J gene: TRBJ1-1; V gene: TRBV29-1; D gene: .; CDR3 protein: CSAAGGPRGTEAFF
J gene: TRBJ1-2; V gene: TRBV4-3; D gene: TRBD1; CDR3 protein: CASAYRDRIPNYGYTF
J gene: TRBJ2-1; V gene: TRBV20-1; D gene: .; CDR3 protein: CSATRYNEQFF
J gene: .; V gene: TRBV20-1; D gene: TRBD1; CDR3 protein: CSAGGQGTYEQYF
J gene: TRBJ2-3; V gene: TRBV28; D gene: TRBD2; CDR3 protein: CASMAGGPTDTQYF
J gene: TRBJ1-6; V gene: TRBV20-1; D gene: .; CDR3 protein: CSARERRRNSPLHF
J gene: TRBJ1-2; V gene: TRBV9; D gene: TRBD1; CDR3 protein: CASSVAFGQGNYGYTF
J gene: .; V gene: TRBV4-3; D gene: .; CDR3 protein: CASSQEAGRAYEQYF
J gene: TRBJ2-4; V gene: TRBV11-2; D gene: .; CDR3 protein: CASSFKLLAKNIQYF
J gene: TRBJ2-1; V gene: TRBV20-1; D gene: TRBD2; CDR3 protein: CSATTPSGRATEQFF
J gene: TRBJ1-2; V gene: TRBV5-6; D gene: .; CDR3 protein: CASSPGQGVAYGYTF
J gene: TRBJ2-1; V gene: TRBV5-1; D gene: TRBD2; CDR3 protein: CASSPLAGDNEQFF
J gene: TRBJ1-1; V gene: TRBV5-6; D gene: .; CDR3 protein: CASSPRRLEAFF
J gene: TRBJ1-1; V gene: TRBV28; D gene: .; CDR3 protein: CASSTDSRMAFF
J gene: TRBJ2-3; V gene: TRBV7-2; D gene: TRBD2; CDR3 protein: CASSLVGLAGSGHQGDTQYF
J gene: TRBJ2-2; V gene: TRBV25-1; D gene: .; CDR3 protein: CASSEYDRGPTGELFF